Shown below are 28 T cell receptor beta chains from a single sample sequenced in a study of CD8+ T cells in alopecia areata. TCR sequencing used cDNA made by reverse transcription of extracted RNA. Some clones are missing from TCRdb's copy, which holds only in-frame ones; the method was immunoSEQ multiplex PCR. The repertoire holds 250,000 to 300,000 clones, with about 62% as singletons. Treatment reported: oral pan-JAK inhibitor, 5-10 mg twice daily. Specimen: CD4+ T cells sorted from blood, collected at week 24, from a patient treated with tofacitinib. The receptors come from a human donor with alopecia areata.

In regard to this clone: The same CDR3 also results from other DNA sequences found in this sample. V and J are TRBV4-1 and TRBJ2-5; D remains ambiguous. CDR3 length: 11 amino acids. Trimming removed 2 bases from V and 4 bases from J, with 2 bases in between. Germline CDR1 is MGHRA and CDR2 is YSYEKL. CDR3 nucleotides: TGCGCCAGCAGCCAACGAGAGACCCAGTACTTC. Protein: CASSQRETQYF.

This clone occurred once. The chain couples TRBV30 to TRBJ1-5; D unclear. CDR3 length: 14 amino acids. V was cut by 2 bases and J by 3 bases, with 11 bases left in between. CDR1 is GTSNPN, CDR2 SVGIG, per germline (reference sequence). The CDR3, as DNA: TGTGCCTGGAGTCTCACCGGGCCCAATCAGCCCCAGCATTTT. Its protein is CAWSLTGPNQPQHF.

The genes are TRBV29-1 and TRBJ2-7; D is perhaps TRBD1 or TRBD2 (6 bases each). CDR1 is SQVTM and CDR2 is ANQGSEA in the germline V gene. The CDR3 is 14 amino acids. Between the trimmed V and J ends, which lost 5 bases and 3 bases, there was a span of 17 bases. CDR3 sequence reads: CSVLPQEGGYEQYF. CDR3 sequence (DNA): TGCAGCGTTCTACCCCAGGAGGGGGGCTACGAGCAGTACTTC.

V and J are TRBV25-1 and TRBJ1-1; 8 nucleotides line up with TRBD1. The V gene end was trimmed by 5 bases and the J gene end by 4 bases; junction bases not matched to a gene: 9. Germline loops: CDR1 MGHDK, CDR2 SYGVNS. This CDR3 comprises 15 residues. Written as DNA, the CDR3 is TGTGCCAGCAGTCTACCGACAGGGGTGGGCACTGAAGCTTTCTTT. Translated, it gives CASSLPTGVGTEAFF.

Turning to this clone: At one boundary the junction diverges from the germline segment, which might be a read error. The V call is TRBV5-1, the J call TRBJ1-4, with no clear D. CDR1 is SGHRS and CDR2 is YFSETQ in the germline V gene. The CDR3 has 14 amino acids. Here the CDR3 reads CASRLGRGHEKLFF. The CDR3 DNA reads TGCGCCAGCAGATTGGGCCGAGGGCATGAAAAACTGTTTTTT. Drawing the rest from reference TRBV5-1 and TRBJ1-4, the complete variable domain is KAGVTQTPRYLIKTRGQQVTLSCSPISGHRSVSWYQQTPGQGLQFLFEYFSETQRNKGNFPGRFSGRQFSNSRSEMNVSTLELGDSALYLCASRLGRGHEKLFFGSGTQLSVL.

This clone came up a few times. The V gene is TRBV7-2, the J gene TRBJ2-5, with D hard to call. Looked up from germline, CDR1 is SGHTA and CDR2 is FQGNSA. Deletions cut 1 base from V and 5 bases from J, with 14 bases between. The CDR3 extends over 15 amino acids. The CDR3 bases are TGTGCCAGCAGCTTAGAGGGTAATGGGGTGGAGACCCAGTACTTC. It yields the protein CASSLEGNGVETQYF.

This clone was counted at least ten times. The rearrangement joins TRBV19 to TRBJ1-5; no firm D call. Germline values: CDR1 LNHDA, CDR2 SQIVND (reference sequence). Trimming pared 3 bases from V and 0 bases from J, leaving 30 bases between. CDR3 length: 22 residues. The DNA of the CDR3 is TGTGCCAGTAGTATCGGGCCTCTACGGGGTCCTAGGGCGGGCTATAGCAATCAGCCCCAGCATTTT. It translates to CASSIGPLRGPRAGYSNQPQHF.

This clone was observed a few times. The genes are TRBV7-9 and TRBJ2-5; D is tentatively TRBD1 or TRBD2 (5 bases each). Trimming took 5 bases from V and 1 from J, leaving 17 bases between them. The CDR3 runs to 16 residues. Germline lookup yields CDR1 SEHNR and CDR2 FQNEAQ (reference sequence). CDR3 DNA: TGTGCCAGCAGCCACGGGACCCCAGACTCCCAAGAGACCCAGTACTTC. It codes for CASSHGTPDSQETQYF.

The V gene is TRBV9, the J gene TRBJ2-7, with a possible D match to TRBD1 (8 bases). Trimming removed 3 bases from V and 1 base from J, with 11 bases in between. Germline V gene lookup returns CDR1 SGDLS and CDR2 YYNGEE. The CDR3 has 14 amino acids. CDR3 nucleotides: TGTGCCAGCAGCGCACAGGGGGGGTCCTACGAGCAGTACTTC. It encodes CASSAQGGSYEQYF.

V is TRBV7-2 and J is TRBJ2-6; no clear D gene. CDR1 SGHTA and CDR2 FQGNSA come from the germline V gene. V was trimmed by 2 bases and J by 2 bases, leaving 13 bases between them. The CDR3 is made up of 17 amino acids. The CDR3 here is CASSLPGGMPGANVLTF. DNA for the CDR3: TGTGCCAGCAGCTTACCCGGTGGTATGCCTGGGGCCAACGTCCTGACTTTC. Filled out from reference TRBV7-2 and TRBJ2-6, the complete variable domain reads GAGVSQSPSNKVTEKGKDVELRCDPISGHTALYWYRQSLGQGLEFLIYFQGNSAPDKSGLPSDRFSAERTGGSVSTLTIQRTQQEDSAVYLCASSLPGGMPGANVLTFGAGSRLTVL.

This clone has just a few counts. At one of its ends the junction is not consistent with the germline gene, which may arise from a read error. This sequence joins TRBV2 and TRBJ2-7; TRBD1 matches at 11 bases. Germline V CDR1 and CDR2: SNHLY, FYNNEI. There are 11 residues in the CDR3. This chain's CDR3 is CASGQGAREGF. The CDR3 DNA reads TGTGCCAGCGGACAGGGGGCACGTGAGGGCTTC.

This chain joins TRBV25-1 and TRBJ1-2; D is uncertain. Deletions cut 4 bases from V and 5 bases from J, with 8 bases between. The CDR3 contains 12 residues. CDR1 is MGHDK, CDR2 SYGVNS, per germline. CDR3 residues: CASSALGYGYTF. The CDR3 coding sequence is TGTGCCAGCAGTGCCTTGGGGTATGGCTACACCTTC.

This clone was detected a few times. J is TRBJ1-2 and V is TRBV11-2; TRBD1 matches at 8 bases. CDR3 length: 12 amino acids. Germline loops: CDR1 SGHAT, CDR2 FQNNGV. V shed 5 bases and J 6 bases; nucleotides not matched to a gene: 2. This CDR3 reads CASSLDRDGYTF. The CDR3, as DNA: TGTGCCAGCAGCCTGGACAGGGATGGCTACACCTTC.

As for this clone: Other nucleotide sequences in the sample specify the same CDR3. V gene TRBV29-1 combines with J gene TRBJ1-1; weak D call: TRBD1 (5 bases). V was clipped by 3 bases and J by 5 bases, with 7 bases between them. This CDR3 has 11 amino acids. Germline-derived CDR1 and CDR2 are SQVTM and ANQGSEA. In DNA form, the CDR3 reads TGCAGCGTTGACAGGGATACTGAAGCTTTCTTT. Amino acids: CSVDRDTEAFF.

This rearrangement joins TRBV18 to TRBJ1-6, with D possibly being TRBD1 (5 bases). V was pared by 2 bases and J by 7 bases, with 9 bases between. The germline V gene has CDR1 KGHSH and CDR2 LQKENI. The CDR3 length is 14 residues. The CDR3 reads CASSPSRENSPLHF. CDR3 in DNA: TGTGCCAGCTCACCAAGCAGGGAGAATTCACCCCTCCACTTT.

The rearrangement links TRBV27 to TRBJ2-4; TRBD1 agrees at 9 bases. Germline V gene sequence: CDR1 MNHEY, CDR2 SMNVEV (reference sequence). This CDR3 region has 16 residues. V trimming: 4 bases; J trimming: 2 bases; junction bases outside the gene matches: 6. CDR3: CASSSWDRVTKNIQYF. The CDR3, as DNA: TGTGCCAGCAGTTCCTGGGACAGGGTAACCAAAAACATTCAGTACTTC.

The chain combines TRBV27 with TRBJ1-2, with unresolved D. The CDR3 loop spans 15 amino acids. CDR1 and CDR2 (germline): MNHEY, SMNVEV (reference sequence). V lost 4 bases and J 0 bases, leaving 12 bases between the germline ends. The CDR3, as DNA: TGTGCCAGCAGTTCAAACACTCACTCTAACTATGGCTACACCTTC. Residues: CASSSNTHSNYGYTF.

This clone was found once. The chain recombines TRBV29-1 with TRBJ2-5; no definite D call. The CDR3 runs 15 residues. Germline V gives CDR1 SQVTM, CDR2 ANQGSEA. With 2 bases removed from V and 0 bases from J, the gap between germline ends came to 13 bases. CDR3 nucleotides: TGCAGCGTTGAACCCCCAGGCTGGTACCAAGAGACCCAGTACTTC. Translated, it gives CSVEPPGWYQETQYF.

CDR3 residues: CASSQEGGYTEAFF. In DNA form, the CDR3 reads TGCGCCAGCAGCCAAGAAGGCGGGTACACTGAAGCTTTCTTT. The gene calls are TRBV4-3 and TRBJ1-1; no definite D call. Trimming left V 0 bases short and J 3 bases short, with 8 bases between. Germline values: CDR1 LGHNA, CDR2 YSLEER. The CDR3 runs 14 residues.

V is TRBV2 and J is TRBJ1-1, with D maybe TRBD1 (5 bases). CDR3 size: 15 residues. Germline CDR1 SNHLY, CDR2 FYNNEI. V was cut by 5 bases and J by 4 bases, with 17 bases left in between. The CDR3 nucleotides are TGTGCCAGCAGTCTCGACAGTCTTCTGGGCACTGAAGCTTTCTTT. Translated: CASSLDSLLGTEAFF.

The chain employs TRBV6-1 and TRBJ1-1; TRBD1 matches at 9 bases. CDR1 and CDR2 (germline): MNHNS, SASEGT. J was trimmed by 1 base and V by 8 bases; bases with no gene match: 5. The CDR3 is 14 residues long. The DNA for the CDR3 is TGTGCCAGCGAGCAGACAGGGGGGAACACTGAAGCTTTCTTT. Translation gives CASEQTGGNTEAFF.

This clone has a handful of counts. The rearrangement links TRBV7-2 to TRBJ2-4; D call uncertain. CDR3 length: 15 residues. The ends were cut back, 1 base at V and 0 bases at J, with 7 bases in the middle. The germline CDR1 and CDR2 sequences are SGHTA and FQGNSA. In nucleotides, the CDR3 is TGTGCCAGCAGCTTAGACAGTCTAGCCAAAAACATTCAGTACTTC. Translating gives CASSLDSLAKNIQYF.

The gene calls are TRBV2 and TRBJ2-5; tentative D call: TRBD2 (5 bases). From germline, CDR1 is SNHLY and CDR2 FYNNEI. V shed 6 bases and J shed 7 bases, with 18 bases lying between them. The CDR3 contains 14 residues. CDR3 nucleotide sequence: TGTGCCAGCAGATCGCTGGAGCCGAGCGGGACCCAGTACTTC. It specifies CASRSLEPSGTQYF.

The J gene is TRBJ2-1, the V gene TRBV7-9; 10 nucleotides line up with TRBD1. Losses at the gene ends were 5 bases for V and 1 base for J; bases not matched to a gene: 5. This CDR3 region has 16 residues. Germline-derived CDR1 and CDR2 are SEHNR and FQNEAQ (reference sequence). CDR3 loop: CASSRDRGWSYNEQFF. The CDR3 bases are TGTGCCAGCAGCAGGGACAGGGGATGGTCCTACAATGAGCAGTTCTTC.

This clone has more than one count but fewer than ten. The rearrangement links TRBV14 to TRBJ2-1; TRBD1 agrees at 10 bases. The CDR3 contains 13 residues. V shed 4 bases, J shed 6 bases, and the junction held 0 bases outside the gene matches. Looked up from germline, CDR1 is SGHDN and CDR2 is FVKESK. CDR3 bases: TGTGCCAGCAGCCGGGACAGGGGCAATGAGCAGTTCTTC. This translates into CASSRDRGNEQFF.

Only one count was recorded for this clone. The chain combines TRBV30 with TRBJ2-1; TRBD1 is a possible D gene (6 bases). The CDR3 loop spans 15 amino acids. The germline gives CDR1 GTSNPN, CDR2 SVGIG (reference sequence). V dropped 0 bases and J dropped 0 bases, with 9 bases sitting between them. The CDR3 nucleotides read TGTGCCTGGAGTGTAGGACAGAGCTCCTACAATGAGCAGTTCTTC. This encodes CAWSVGQSSYNEQFF.

This clone occurred a few times. The genes are TRBV10-3 and TRBJ1-6; maybe TRBD1 (5 bases). CDR1 is ENHRY and CDR2 is SYGVKD in the germline V gene. The CDR3 contains 13 residues. The V end was cut by 8 bases, the J end by 10 bases, with 15 bases between. DNA of the CDR3: TGTGCCATCTCCGATGGTCGGGGCTCACCCCTCCACTTT. It translates to CAISDGRGSPLHF.

This sequence joins TRBV11-2 and TRBJ2-7; D is unresolved. The CDR3 runs to 11 residues. Germline assignment: CDR1 SGHAT and CDR2 FQNNGV. Deletions cut 5 bases from V and 4 bases from J, with 6 bases between. The CDR3: CASSEYYEQYF. The CDR3 bases are TGTGCCAGCAGCGAGTATTACGAGCAGTACTTC.